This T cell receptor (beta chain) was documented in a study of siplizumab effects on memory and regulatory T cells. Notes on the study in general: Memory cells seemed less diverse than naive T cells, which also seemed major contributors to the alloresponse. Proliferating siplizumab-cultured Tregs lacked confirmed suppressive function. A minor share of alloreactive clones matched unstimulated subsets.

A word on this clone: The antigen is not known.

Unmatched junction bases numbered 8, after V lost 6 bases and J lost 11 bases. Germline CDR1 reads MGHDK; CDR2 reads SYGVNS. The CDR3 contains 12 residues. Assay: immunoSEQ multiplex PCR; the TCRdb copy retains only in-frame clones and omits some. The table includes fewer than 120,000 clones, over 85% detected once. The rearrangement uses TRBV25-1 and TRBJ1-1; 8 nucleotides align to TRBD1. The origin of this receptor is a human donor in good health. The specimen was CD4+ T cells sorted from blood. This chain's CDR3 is CASRKQGDLAFF. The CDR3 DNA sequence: TGTGCCAGCAGGAAACAGGGGGATTTGGCTTTCTTT.